The next 14 T cell receptor beta chains were all read from a single sample in a study of T cell repertoires in aging, cancer and after chemotherapy. Peripheral blood genomic DNA, not sorted cells or RNA, was the template. A mixed TRB-A/B primer pool amplified rearranged TRB by multiplex touch-down PCR. TCRdb reanalysed the multiplex PCR reads using MiXCR and keeps one entry per CDR3 protein. The data show under 10,000 distinct CDR3 sequences, roughly 30% seen once. Input material: blood. The receptors were gathered from a human donor in good health.

For this clonotype: A much bigger clone sits one base away, suggesting this may be a read error. The chain recombines TRBV6-5 with TRBJ2-7; D may be TRBD1 (6 bases). The germline gives CDR1 MNHEY, CDR2 SVGAGI. This CDR3 is built from 13 residues. V gave up 6 bases and J gave up 3 bases, with 12 bases separating them. For the CDR3, the DNA is TGTGCCAGCAGCAAAGGACAGAACTACGAGCAGTACGTC. Protein product: CASSKGQNYEQYV.

The chain carries TRBV28 and TRBJ2-7, with D maybe TRBD1 (6 bases). The V gene's germline CDR1 is MDHEN and CDR2 SYDVKM. The CDR3 sequence is 12 residues long. V lost 3 bases and J lost 6, with 9 bases in between. The CDR3 here is CASSFVGGEQYV. The CDR3, as DNA: TGTGCCAGCAGTTTTGTAGGGGGCGAGCAGTACGTC.

V and J are TRBV20-1 and TRBJ1-2, with D perhaps TRBD1 (6 bases). V dropped 0 bases and J dropped 3 bases, with 11 bases sitting between them. CDR3 length: 14 residues. Germline V lookup: CDR1 DFQATT, CDR2 SNEGSKA (reference sequence). The DNA of the CDR3 is TGCAGTGCTAGAGAAGCCGACAGGTACTATGGCTACACCTTC. Residues: CSAREADRYYGYTF.

J is TRBJ1-2 and V is TRBV18; D gene unclear. CDR1 and CDR2 (germline): KGHSH, LQKENI. CDR3 size: 14 residues. V lost 2 bases and J lost 6, with 13 bases in between. In DNA form, the CDR3 reads TGTGCCAGCTCACCAGTGGCAATGCAGGATGGCTACACCTTC. Translated, it gives CASSPVAMQDGYTF.

The chain recombines TRBV7-2 with TRBJ2-3, with 11 bases aligning to TRBD2. Germline CDR1 and CDR2: SGHTA and FQGNSA. The CDR3 totals 13 residues. J gave up 15 bases and V 5 bases, and 10 bases lay outside the gene matches. CDR3 in DNA: TGTGCCAGCAGCCCCAATAGCGGGGGGGAATCATATTTT. It yields the protein CASSPNSGGESYF.

This chain uses TRBV10-3 with TRBJ1-2; D unresolved. CDR3 length: 16 residues. V lost 2 bases to trimming and J lost 4 bases, with 17 bases between them. The germline V gene encodes CDR1 ENHRY and CDR2 SYGVKD. Here the CDR3 reads CAISEPGSRTRYGYTF. DNA of the CDR3: TGTGCCATCAGTGAGCCCGGGTCTAGAACCCGCTATGGCTACACCTTC.

The chain has TRBV5-6 and TRBJ2-3; the D is unclear. Looked up from germline, CDR1 is SGHDT and CDR2 is YYEEEE. The CDR3 runs 12 residues. The V end was cut by 4 bases, the J end by 4 bases, with 7 bases between. CDR3 sequence (DNA): TGTGCCAGCAGCAGACACCCAGATACGCAGTATTTT. Translated: CASSRHPDTQYF.

The chain employs TRBV9 and TRBJ2-1; no reliable D call. The CDR3 totals 12 residues. Trimming removed 4 bases from V and 5 bases from J, with 7 bases in between. Germline loops: CDR1 SGDLS, CDR2 YYNGEE. CDR3 loop: CASSLINNEQFF. In DNA form, the CDR3 reads TGTGCCAGCAGCCTTATTAACAATGAGCAGTTCTTC.

This clonotype was seen only a few times. The chain uses TRBV13 and TRBJ2-7, with 11 nucleotides matching TRBD1. Germline loops: CDR1 PRHDT, CDR2 FYEKMQ (reference sequence). This CDR3 has 16 residues. The V segment lost 0 bases and the J segment 4 bases; nucleotides outside the gene matches: 5. For the CDR3, the DNA is TGTGCCAGCAGCTTAGGTTACGGGACAGGGGGTTACGAGCAGTACTTC. Translation gives CASSLGYGTGGYEQYF. The full variable domain, with the rest looked up from reference TRBV13 and TRBJ2-7, is AAGVIQSPRHLIKEKRETATLKCYPIPRHDTVYWYQQGPGQDPQFLISFYEKMQSDKGSIPDRFSAQQFSDYHSELNMSSLELGDSALYFCASSLGYGTGGYEQYFGPGTRLTVT.

V usage is TRBV15 and J usage is TRBJ1-2, with TRBD1 as a possible D gene (6 bases). The V end lost 0 bases, the J end lost 3 bases, and 17 bases lay between the germline ends. The CDR3 length is 17 residues. Germline V CDR1 and CDR2: LNHNV, YYDKDF (reference sequence). The CDR3 reads CATSRDRGGGDDYGYTF. CDR3 nucleotide sequence: TGTGCCACCAGCAGAGATAGGGGGGGGGGGGATGACTATGGCTACACCTTC. Looking up the rest from reference TRBV15 and TRBJ1-2 gives the full variable domain: DAMVIQNPRYQVTQFGKPVTLSCSQTLNHNVMYWYQQKSSQAPKLLFHYYDKDFNNEADTPDNFQSRRPNTSFCFLDIRSPGLGDTAMYLCATSRDRGGGDDYGYTFGSGTRLTVV.

This clonotype was recorded a few times. The chain couples TRBV5-6 to TRBJ2-7; TRBD2 aligns across 8 bases. There are 14 residues in the CDR3. The ends lost 3 bases at V and 9 bases at J; junction bases unmatched: 11. Germline CDR1 is SGHDT and CDR2 is YYEEEE. The chain's CDR3 is CASSSGGLRIGQYV. The CDR3 nucleotides read TGTGCCAGCAGCTCGGGAGGGCTTAGAATCGGGCAGTACGTC.

This clonotype was detected once. V usage is TRBV20-1 and J usage is TRBJ2-5, with 9 bases that match TRBD2. Per germline, CDR1 DFQATT and CDR2 SNEGSKA (reference sequence). The CDR3 length is 15 residues. Losses at the gene ends were 0 bases for V and 5 bases for J; bases not matched to a gene: 7. CDR3 coding DNA: TGCAGTGCTAGAGATCCAGCGGGGGGCGGGGAGACCCAGTACTTC. Translating it yields CSARDPAGGGETQYF.

The sample holds a few counts of this clonotype. V usage is TRBV7-2 and J usage is TRBJ2-7; D remains ambiguous. This CDR3 contains 13 residues. The V gene lost 8 bases and the J gene lost 0 bases, with 11 bases spanning the gap. CDR1 is SGHTA and CDR2 is FQGNSA in the germline V gene. The CDR3 protein is CASGRTVSYEQYV. The CDR3 DNA is TGTGCCAGCGGGCGGACGGTCTCCTACGAGCAGTACGTC.

This clonotype is labeled medium-sized (0.01 to 0.1%). The chain uses TRBV29-1 and TRBJ1-2; 9 bases align to TRBD1. From germline, CDR1 is SQVTM and CDR2 ANQGSEA. The V segment lost 7 bases and the J segment 5 bases; nucleotides outside the gene matches: 5. The CDR3 is made up of 12 amino acids. CDR3 nucleotides: TGCAGCGCCCGGGACAGGGAATATGGCTACACCTTC. Its translation: CSARDREYGYTF.